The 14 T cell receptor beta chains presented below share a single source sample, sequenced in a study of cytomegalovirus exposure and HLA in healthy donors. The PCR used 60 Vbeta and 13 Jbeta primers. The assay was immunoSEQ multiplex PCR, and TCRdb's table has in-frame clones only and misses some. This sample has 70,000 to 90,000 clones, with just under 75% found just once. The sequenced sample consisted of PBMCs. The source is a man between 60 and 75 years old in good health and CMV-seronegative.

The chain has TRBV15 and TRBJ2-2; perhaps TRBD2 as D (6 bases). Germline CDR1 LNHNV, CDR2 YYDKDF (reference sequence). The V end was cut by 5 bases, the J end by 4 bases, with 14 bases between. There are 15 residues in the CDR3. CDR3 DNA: TGTGCCACCAGCCCGCGGGGCGGTGGCACCGGGGAGCTGTTTTTT. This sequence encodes CATSPRGGGTGELFF.

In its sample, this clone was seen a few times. This CDR3 reads CASRARQGGGEKLFF. CDR3 nucleotides: TGTGCCAGCAGAGCCCGACAGGGTGGGGGTGAAAAACTGTTTTTT. V and J are TRBV4-2 and TRBJ1-4; 7 positions agree with TRBD1. The germline V gene has CDR1 LGHNA and CDR2 YNFKEQ. This CDR3 has 15 residues. The junction had 11 bases not matched to a gene; V was cut back by 6 bases and J by 7 bases.

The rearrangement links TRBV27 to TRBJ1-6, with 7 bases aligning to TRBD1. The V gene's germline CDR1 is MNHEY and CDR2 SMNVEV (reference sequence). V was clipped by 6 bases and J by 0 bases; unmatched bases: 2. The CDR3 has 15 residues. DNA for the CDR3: TGTGCCAGCAGGGCAGGGGGCTCCTATAATTCACCCCTCCACTTT. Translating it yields CASRAGGSYNSPLHF.

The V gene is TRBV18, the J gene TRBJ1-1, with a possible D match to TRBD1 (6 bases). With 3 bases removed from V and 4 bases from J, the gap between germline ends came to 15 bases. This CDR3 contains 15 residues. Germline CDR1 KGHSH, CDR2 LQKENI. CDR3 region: CASSPVQGFSTEAFF. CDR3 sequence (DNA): TGTGCCAGCTCACCCGTACAGGGTTTTAGCACTGAAGCTTTCTTT.

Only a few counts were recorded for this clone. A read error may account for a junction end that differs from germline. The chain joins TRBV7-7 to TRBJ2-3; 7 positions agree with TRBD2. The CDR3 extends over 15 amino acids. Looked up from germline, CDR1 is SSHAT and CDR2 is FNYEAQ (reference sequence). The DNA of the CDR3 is TGTGCTAGCAGCCCCCTGGGAGGGCCCGCAGATACGCAGTATTTT. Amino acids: CASSPLGGPADTQYF.

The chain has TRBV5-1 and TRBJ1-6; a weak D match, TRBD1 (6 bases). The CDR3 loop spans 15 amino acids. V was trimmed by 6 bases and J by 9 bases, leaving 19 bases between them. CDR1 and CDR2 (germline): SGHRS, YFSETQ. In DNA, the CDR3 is TGCGCCAGCACCCTGGGCTCTCGAGGGGGTTCACCCCTCCACTTT. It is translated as CASTLGSRGGSPLHF.

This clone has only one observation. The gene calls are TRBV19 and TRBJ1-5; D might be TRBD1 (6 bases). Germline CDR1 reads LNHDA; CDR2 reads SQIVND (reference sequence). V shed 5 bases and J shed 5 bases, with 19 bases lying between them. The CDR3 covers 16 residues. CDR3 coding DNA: TGTGCCAGTAGTCCAAGAGGGACAACCCAGGATCAGCCCCAGCATTTT. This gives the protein CASSPRGTTQDQPQHF.

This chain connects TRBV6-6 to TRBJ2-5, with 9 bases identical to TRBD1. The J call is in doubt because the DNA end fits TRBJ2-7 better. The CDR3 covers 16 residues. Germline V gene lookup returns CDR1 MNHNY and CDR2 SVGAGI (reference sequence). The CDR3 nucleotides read TGTGCCAGCAGCCAAAACGCACCGGACAGGGGCCACGAGCAGTACTTC. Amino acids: CASSQNAPDRGHEQYF.

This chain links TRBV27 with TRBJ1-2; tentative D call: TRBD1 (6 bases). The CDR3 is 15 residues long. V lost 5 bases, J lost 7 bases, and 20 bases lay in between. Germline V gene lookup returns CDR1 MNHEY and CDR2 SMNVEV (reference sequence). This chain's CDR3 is CASSPSWGGEGGYTF. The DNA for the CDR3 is TGTGCCAGCAGTCCGTCCTGGGGGGGCGAGGGTGGCTACACCTTC.

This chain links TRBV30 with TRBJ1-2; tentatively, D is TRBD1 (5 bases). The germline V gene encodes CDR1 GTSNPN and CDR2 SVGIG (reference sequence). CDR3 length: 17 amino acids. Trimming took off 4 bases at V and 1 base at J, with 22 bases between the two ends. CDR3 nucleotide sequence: TGTGCCTGGACCCAATCAAAAGGGCCAGGGATTAACTATGGCTACACCTTC. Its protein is CAWTQSKGPGINYGYTF.

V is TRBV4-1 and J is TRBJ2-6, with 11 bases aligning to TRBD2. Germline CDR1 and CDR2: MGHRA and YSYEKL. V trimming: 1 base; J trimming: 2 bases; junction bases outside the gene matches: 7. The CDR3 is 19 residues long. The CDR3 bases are TGCGCCAGCAGCCAAGCCCCTAGCGGGGGGCCGACTGGGGCCAACGTCCTGACTTTC. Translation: CASSQAPSGGPTGANVLTF.

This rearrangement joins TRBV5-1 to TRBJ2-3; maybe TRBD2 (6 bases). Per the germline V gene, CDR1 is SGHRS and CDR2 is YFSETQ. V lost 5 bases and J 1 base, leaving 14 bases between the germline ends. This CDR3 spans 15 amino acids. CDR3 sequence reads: CASRAAGQGTDTQYF. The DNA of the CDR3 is TGCGCCAGCAGGGCGGCGGGGCAGGGCACAGATACGCAGTATTTT.

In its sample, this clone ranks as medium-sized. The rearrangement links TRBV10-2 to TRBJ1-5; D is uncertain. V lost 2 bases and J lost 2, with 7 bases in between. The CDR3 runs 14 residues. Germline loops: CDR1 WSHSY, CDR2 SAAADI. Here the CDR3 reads CASSEGRGNQPQHF. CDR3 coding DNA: TGCGCCAGCAGTGAGGGGCGGGGCAATCAGCCCCAGCATTTT.

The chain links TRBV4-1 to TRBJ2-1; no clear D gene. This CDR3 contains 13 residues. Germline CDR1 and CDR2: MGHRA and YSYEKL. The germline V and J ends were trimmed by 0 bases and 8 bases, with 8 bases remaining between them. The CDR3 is CASSQDFLDEQFF. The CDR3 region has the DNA TGCGCCAGCAGCCAAGATTTCCTAGATGAGCAGTTCTTC.